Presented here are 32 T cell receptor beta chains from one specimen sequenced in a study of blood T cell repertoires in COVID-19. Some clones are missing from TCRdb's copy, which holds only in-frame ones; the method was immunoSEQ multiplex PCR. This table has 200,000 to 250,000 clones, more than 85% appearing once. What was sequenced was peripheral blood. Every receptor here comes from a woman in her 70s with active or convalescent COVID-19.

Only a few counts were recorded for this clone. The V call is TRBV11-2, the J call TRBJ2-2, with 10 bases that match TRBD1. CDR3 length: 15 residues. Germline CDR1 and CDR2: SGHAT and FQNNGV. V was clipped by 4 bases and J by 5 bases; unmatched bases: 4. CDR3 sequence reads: CASSSGTGATGELFF. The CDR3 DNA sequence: TGTGCCAGCAGCTCCGGGACAGGGGCAACCGGGGAGCTGTTTTTT.

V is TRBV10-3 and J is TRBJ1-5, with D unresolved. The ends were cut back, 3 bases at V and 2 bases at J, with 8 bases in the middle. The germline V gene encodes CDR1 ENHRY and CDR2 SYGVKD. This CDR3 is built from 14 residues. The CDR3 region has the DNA TGTGCCATCAGTGATAGCGGGGGCAATCAGCCCCAGCATTTT. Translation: CAISDSGGNQPQHF.

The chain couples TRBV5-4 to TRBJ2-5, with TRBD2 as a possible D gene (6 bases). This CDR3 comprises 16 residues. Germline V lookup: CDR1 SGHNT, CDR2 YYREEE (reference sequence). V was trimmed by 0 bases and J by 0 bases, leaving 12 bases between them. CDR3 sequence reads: CASSLGLGTYQETQYF. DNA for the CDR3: TGTGCCAGCAGCTTGGGACTAGGGACGTACCAAGAGACCCAGTACTTC.

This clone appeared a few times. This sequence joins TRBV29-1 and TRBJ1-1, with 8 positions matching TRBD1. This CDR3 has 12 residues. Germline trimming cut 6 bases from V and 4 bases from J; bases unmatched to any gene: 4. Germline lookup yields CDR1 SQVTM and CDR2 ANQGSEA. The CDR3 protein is CSVVTGVTEAFF. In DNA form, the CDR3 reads TGCAGCGTGGTGACAGGGGTCACTGAAGCTTTCTTT.

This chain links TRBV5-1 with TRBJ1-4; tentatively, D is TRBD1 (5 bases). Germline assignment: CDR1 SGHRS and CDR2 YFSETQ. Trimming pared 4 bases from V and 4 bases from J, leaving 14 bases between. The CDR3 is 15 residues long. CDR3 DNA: TGCGCCAGCAGCAGTACGGGACTGAGTAATGAAAAACTGTTTTTT. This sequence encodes CASSSTGLSNEKLFF.

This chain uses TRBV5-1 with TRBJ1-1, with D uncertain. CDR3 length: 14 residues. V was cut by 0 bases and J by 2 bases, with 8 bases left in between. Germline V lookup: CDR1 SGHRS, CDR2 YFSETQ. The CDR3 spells CASSLVRSNTEAFF. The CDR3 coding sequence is TGCGCCAGCAGCTTGGTGAGGTCTAACACTGAAGCTTTCTTT.

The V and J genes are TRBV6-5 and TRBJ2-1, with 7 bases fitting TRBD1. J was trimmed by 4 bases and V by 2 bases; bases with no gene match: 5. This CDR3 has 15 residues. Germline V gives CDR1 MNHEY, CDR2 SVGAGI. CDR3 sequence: CASSYGTAAYNEQFF. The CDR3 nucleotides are TGTGCCAGCAGTTACGGGACAGCAGCGTACAATGAGCAGTTCTTC.

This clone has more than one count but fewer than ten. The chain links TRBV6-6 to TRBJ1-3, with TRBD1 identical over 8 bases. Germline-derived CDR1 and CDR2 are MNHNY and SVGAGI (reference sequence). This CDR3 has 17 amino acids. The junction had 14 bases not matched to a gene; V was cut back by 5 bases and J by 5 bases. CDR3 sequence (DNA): TGTGCCAGCAGTCGGACAGGGAAGGATAGGGCTCGAAACACCATATATTTT. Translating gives CASSRTGKDRARNTIYF.

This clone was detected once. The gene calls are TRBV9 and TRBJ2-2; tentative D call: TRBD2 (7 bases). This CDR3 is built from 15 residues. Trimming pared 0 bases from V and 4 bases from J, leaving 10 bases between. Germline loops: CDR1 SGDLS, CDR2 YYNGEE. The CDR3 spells CASSVARGGTGELFF. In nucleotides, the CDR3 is TGTGCCAGCAGCGTAGCAAGGGGGGGCACCGGGGAGCTGTTTTTT.

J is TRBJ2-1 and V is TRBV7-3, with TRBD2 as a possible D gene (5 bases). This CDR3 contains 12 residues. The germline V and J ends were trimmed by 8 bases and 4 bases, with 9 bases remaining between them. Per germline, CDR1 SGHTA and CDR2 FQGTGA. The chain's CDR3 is CASSTRYNEQFF. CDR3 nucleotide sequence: TGTGCCAGCTCCACTAGGTACAATGAGCAGTTCTTC.

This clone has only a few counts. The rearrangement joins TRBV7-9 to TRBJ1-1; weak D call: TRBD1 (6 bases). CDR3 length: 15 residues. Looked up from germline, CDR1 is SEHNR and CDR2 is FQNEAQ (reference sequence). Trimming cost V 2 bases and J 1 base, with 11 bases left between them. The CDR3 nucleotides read TGTGCCAGCAGCTTAAACAGGGCCCCGAACACTGAAGCTTTCTTT. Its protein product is CASSLNRAPNTEAFF.

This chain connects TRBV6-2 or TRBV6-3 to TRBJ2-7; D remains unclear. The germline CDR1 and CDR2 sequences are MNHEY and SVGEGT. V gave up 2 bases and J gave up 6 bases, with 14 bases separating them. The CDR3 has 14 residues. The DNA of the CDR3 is TGTGCCAGCAGTTACGTCGGCCCCCGAGGCGAGCAGTACTTC. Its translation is CASSYVGPRGEQYF.

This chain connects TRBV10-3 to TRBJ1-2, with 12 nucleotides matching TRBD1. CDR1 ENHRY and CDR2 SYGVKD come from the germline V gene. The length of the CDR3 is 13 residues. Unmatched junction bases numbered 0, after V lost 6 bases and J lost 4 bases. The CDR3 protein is CAIRGQGAYGYTF. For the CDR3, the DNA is TGTGCCATCAGGGGACAGGGGGCCTATGGCTACACCTTC.

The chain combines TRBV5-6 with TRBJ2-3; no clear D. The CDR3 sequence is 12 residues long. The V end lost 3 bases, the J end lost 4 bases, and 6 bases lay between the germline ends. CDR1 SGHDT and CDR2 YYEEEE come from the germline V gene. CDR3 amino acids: CASSSWPDTQYF. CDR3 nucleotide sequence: TGTGCCAGCAGCTCGTGGCCAGATACGCAGTATTTT.

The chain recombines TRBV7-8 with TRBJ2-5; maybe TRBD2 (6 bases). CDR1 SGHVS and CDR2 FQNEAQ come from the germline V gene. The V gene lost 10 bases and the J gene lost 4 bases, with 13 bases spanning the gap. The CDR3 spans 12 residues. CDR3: CATTSGVETQYF. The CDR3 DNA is TGTGCCACCACGTCGGGGGTAGAGACCCAGTACTTC. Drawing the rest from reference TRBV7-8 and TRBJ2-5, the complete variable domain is GAGVSQSPRYKVAKRGQDVALRCDPISGHVSLFWYQQALGQGPEFLTYFQNEAQLDKSGLPSDRFFAERPEGSVSTLKIQRTQQEDSAVYLCATTSGVETQYFGPGTRLLVL.

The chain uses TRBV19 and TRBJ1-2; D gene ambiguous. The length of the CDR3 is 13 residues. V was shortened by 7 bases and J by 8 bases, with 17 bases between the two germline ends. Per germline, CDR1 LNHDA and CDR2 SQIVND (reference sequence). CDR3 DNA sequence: TGTGCCAGTACCCCTGGGCAGGTGGGCGGCTACACCTTC. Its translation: CASTPGQVGGYTF.

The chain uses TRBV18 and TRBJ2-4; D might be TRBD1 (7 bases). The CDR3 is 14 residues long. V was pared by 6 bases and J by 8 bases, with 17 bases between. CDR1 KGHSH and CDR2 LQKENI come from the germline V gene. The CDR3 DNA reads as TGTGCCAGCTCGGGTGGACAGGAGGGCTACATTCAGTACTTC. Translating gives CASSGGQEGYIQYF.

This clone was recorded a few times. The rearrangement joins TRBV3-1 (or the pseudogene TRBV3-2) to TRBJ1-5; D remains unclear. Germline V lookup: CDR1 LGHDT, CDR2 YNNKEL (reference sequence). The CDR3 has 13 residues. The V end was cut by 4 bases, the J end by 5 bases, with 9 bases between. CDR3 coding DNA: TGTGCCAGCAGCCGAGGAGGTGATCAGCCCCAGCATTTT. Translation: CASSRGGDQPQHF.

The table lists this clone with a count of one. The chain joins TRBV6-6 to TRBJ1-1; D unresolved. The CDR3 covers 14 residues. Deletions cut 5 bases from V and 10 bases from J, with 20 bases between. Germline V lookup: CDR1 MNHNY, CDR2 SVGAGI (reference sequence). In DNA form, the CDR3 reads TGTGCCAGCAGTCACCCGAAGGAGCACCCCGGAGCTTTCTTT. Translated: CASSHPKEHPGAFF.

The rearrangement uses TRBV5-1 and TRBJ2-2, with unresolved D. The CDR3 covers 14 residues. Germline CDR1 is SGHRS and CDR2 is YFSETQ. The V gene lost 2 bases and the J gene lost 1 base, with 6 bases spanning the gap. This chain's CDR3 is CASSFGRNTGELFF. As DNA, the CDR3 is TGCGCCAGCAGCTTTGGGCGGAACACCGGGGAGCTGTTTTTT.

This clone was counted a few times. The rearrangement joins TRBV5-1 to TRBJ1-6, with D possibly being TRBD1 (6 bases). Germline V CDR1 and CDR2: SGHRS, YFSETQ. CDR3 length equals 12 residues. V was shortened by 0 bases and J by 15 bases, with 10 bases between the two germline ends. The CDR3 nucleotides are TGCGCCAGCAGCTTGGACAGGGCAAGCCTCCACTTT. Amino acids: CASSLDRASLHF.

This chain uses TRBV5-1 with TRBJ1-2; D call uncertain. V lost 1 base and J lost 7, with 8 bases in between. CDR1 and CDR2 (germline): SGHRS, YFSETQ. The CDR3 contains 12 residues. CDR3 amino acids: CASSLRGAGYTF. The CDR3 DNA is TGCGCCAGCAGCTTGCGGGGAGCTGGCTACACCTTC. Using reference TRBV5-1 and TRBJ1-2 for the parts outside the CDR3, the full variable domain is KAGVTQTPRYLIKTRGQQVTLSCSPISGHRSVSWYQQTPGQGLQFLFEYFSETQRNKGNFPGRFSGRQFSNSRSEMNVSTLELGDSALYLCASSLRGAGYTFGSGTRLTVV.

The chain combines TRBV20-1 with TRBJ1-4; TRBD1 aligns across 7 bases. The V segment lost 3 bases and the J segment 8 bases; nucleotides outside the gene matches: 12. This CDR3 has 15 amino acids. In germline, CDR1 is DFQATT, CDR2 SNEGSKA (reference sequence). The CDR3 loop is CSASGGRGGHEKLFF. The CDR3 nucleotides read TGCAGTGCTAGTGGGGGTCGAGGGGGCCACGAAAAACTGTTTTTT.

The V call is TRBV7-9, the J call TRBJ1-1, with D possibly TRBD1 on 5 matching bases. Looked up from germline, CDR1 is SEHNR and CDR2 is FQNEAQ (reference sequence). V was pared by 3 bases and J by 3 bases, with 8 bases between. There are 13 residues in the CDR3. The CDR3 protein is CASSFQGDTEAFF. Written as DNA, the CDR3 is TGTGCCAGCAGCTTTCAAGGGGACACTGAAGCTTTCTTT.

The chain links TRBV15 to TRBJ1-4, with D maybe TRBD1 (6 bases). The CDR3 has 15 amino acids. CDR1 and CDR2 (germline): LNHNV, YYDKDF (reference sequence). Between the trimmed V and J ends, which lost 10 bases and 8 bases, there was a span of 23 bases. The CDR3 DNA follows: TGTGCCATCAGAAGAGGACAGCAAGGAGACGAAAAACTGTTTTTT. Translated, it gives CAIRRGQQGDEKLFF.

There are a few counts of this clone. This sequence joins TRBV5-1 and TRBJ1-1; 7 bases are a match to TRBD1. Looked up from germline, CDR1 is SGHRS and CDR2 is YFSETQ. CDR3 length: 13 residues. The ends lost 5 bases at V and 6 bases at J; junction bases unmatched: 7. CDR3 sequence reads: CASRFTGEAEAFF. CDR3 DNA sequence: TGCGCCAGCAGATTTACAGGGGAGGCTGAAGCTTTCTTT.

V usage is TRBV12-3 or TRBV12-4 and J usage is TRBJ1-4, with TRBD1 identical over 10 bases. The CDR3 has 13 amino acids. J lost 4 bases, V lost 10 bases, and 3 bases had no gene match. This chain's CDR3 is CAMTGGDNEKLFF. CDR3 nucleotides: TGTGCCATGACAGGGGGCGATAATGAAAAACTGTTTTTT.

The CDR3 nucleotides are TGTGCCAGCAGCTCAGAGGCCGGTAGCGCCTACTATGGCTACACCTTC. Translated, it gives CASSSEAGSAYYGYTF. This sequence joins TRBV7-9 and TRBJ1-2; D remains ambiguous. CDR3 length equals 16 residues. Trimming took 4 bases from V and 3 from J, leaving 18 bases between them. The germline V gene encodes CDR1 SEHNR and CDR2 FQNEAQ (reference sequence).

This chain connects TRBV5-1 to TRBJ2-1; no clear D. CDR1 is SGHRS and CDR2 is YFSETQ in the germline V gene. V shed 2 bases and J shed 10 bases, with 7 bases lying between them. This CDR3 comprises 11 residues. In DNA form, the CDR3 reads TGCGCCAGCAGCTTAGAACAGGAGCAGTTCTTC. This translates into CASSLEQEQFF.

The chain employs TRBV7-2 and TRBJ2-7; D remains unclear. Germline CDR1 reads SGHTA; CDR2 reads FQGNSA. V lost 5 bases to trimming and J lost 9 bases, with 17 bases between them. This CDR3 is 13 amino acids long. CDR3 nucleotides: TGTGCCAGCAGCCCCACCTCCTTAGACTCGCAGTACTTC. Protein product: CASSPTSLDSQYF.

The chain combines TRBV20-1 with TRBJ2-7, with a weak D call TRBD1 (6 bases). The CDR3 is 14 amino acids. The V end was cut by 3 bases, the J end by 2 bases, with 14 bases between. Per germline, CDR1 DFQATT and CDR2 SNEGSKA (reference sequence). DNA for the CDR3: TGCAGTGCTAGTCAGGGGCAGGGGACCTACGAGCAGTACTTC. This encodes CSASQGQGTYEQYF.

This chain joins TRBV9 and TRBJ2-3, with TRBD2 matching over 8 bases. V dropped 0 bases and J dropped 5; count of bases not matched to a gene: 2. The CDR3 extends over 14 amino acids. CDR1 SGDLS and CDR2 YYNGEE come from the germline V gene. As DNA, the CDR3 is TGTGCCAGCAGCGTAGTGGGACTAGGAGATACGCAGTATTTT. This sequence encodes CASSVVGLGDTQYF.